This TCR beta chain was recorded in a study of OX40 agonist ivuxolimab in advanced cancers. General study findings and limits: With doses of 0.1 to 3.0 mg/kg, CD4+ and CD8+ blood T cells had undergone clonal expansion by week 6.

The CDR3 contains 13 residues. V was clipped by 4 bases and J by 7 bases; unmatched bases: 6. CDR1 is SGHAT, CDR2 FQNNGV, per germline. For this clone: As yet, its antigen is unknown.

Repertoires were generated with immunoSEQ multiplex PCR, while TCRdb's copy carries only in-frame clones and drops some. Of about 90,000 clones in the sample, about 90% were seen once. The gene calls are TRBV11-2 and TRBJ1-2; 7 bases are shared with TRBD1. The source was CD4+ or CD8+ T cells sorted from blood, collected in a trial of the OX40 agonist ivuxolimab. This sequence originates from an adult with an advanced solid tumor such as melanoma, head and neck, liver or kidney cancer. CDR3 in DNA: TGTGCCAGCAGCTATACACAGGGGTTTGGCTACACCTTC. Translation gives CASSYTQGFGYTF.